The rows below give T cell receptor beta chains drawn from one sample of a study of T cell responses to AZD1222 COVID-19 vaccine. The table came from immunoSEQ multiplex PCR; TCRdb's copy has only in-frame clones and leaves some out. This sample yields about 110,000 clones, of which about 90% are seen a single time; 7.9% belongs to the top ten. The material sequenced was peripheral blood, taken 28 days after the second AZD1222 dose. These receptors all come from an adult who received the AZD1222 COVID-19 vaccine. Each CDR3 is given with its conserved first and last residue. A D gene is named only where the DNA matches it firmly. Rows give clone size only sometimes, using once, few, many, or a class for an expanded clone.

d_gene	v_gene	j_gene	abundance	CDR3nt	CDR3aa
.	TRBV10-2	TRBJ2-1	few	TGCGCCAGCCTCAATGGAGGACCCGGCTACAATGAGCAGTTCTTC	CASLNGGPGYNEQFF
.	TRBV20-1	TRBJ2-7	.	TGCAGTGCCCAACTGGACGGTGAGATGCACTTC	CSAQLDGEMHF
.	TRBV2	TRBJ1-3	.	TGTGCCAGCAGTTGGATAACAGAGAGGGACACCATATATTTT	CASSWITERDTIYF
TRBD1	TRBV6-1	TRBJ2-6	.	TGTGCCAGCAGTGTCCGGACAGGGTATTCTGGGGCCAACGTCCTGACTTTC	CASSVRTGYSGANVLTF
.	TRBV12-2	TRBJ1-5	.	TGTGCAAGTCGTGTCACAATCAATCAGCCCCAGCATTTT	CASRVTINQPQHF
.	TRBV19	TRBJ1-1	.	TGTGCCAGTAGTATAAGCTTGACAGGAGAAGCTTTCTTT	CASSISLTGEAFF
TRBD1	TRBV28	TRBJ1-4	.	TGTGCCAGCAGGCAAACTCCGGGACAGAATGAAAAACTGTTTTTT	CASRQTPGQNEKLFF
TRBD1	TRBV18	TRBJ1-2	.	TGTGCCAGCTCTCCGGGACAGGGACCCTATGGCTACACCTTC	CASSPGQGPYGYTF
TRBD1	TRBV4-1	TRBJ1-2	.	TGCGCCAGCAGCCAAGATAATCGAGGGACAGGGGGGCTTGACTATGGCTACACCTTC	CASSQDNRGTGGLDYGYTF
.	TRBV5-5	TRBJ1-4	.	TGTGCCAGCAGCTGGACAGCGACAACTAATGAAAAACTGTTTTTT	CASSWTATTNEKLFF
.	TRBV25-1	TRBJ1-2	.	TGTGCCAGCAGTGAAACGGATTCTAACTATGGCTACACCTTC	CASSETDSNYGYTF
.	TRBV5-1	TRBJ2-7	.	TGCGCCAGCAGCATCGGTCAGGAGGCTACGCCAGGCGAGCAGTACTTC	CASSIGQEATPGEQYF
.	TRBV7-8	TRBJ1-5	.	TGTGCCAGCAGCGGAGGCCCAGGGGTTCAGCCCCAGCATTTT	CASSGGPGVQPQHF
TRBD1	TRBV28	TRBJ2-7	once	TGTGCCAGCAGTATACCGGGACAGGGGGTCTACGAGCAGTACTTC	CASSIPGQGVYEQYF
TRBD1	TRBV27	TRBJ1-6	.	TGTGCCAGCAGCCCCCGGACAGGGGAAGCACCCCTCCACTTT	CASSPRTGEAPLHF
.	TRBV3-1/TRBV3-2	TRBJ1-2	.	TGTGCCAGCAGCAGTCAGGCTCGGGGGTCACCCATTGGTTATGGCTACACCTTC	CASSSQARGSPIGYGYTF
TRBD1	TRBV7-9	TRBJ1-5	.	TGTGCCAGCAGCCACGGACAGGGAGATCAGCCCCAGCATTTT	CASSHGQGDQPQHF
.	TRBV14	TRBJ1-3	.	TGTGCCAGCAGCCAAGGCGGAAACACCATATATTTT	CASSQGGNTIYF
TRBD1	TRBV7-9	TRBJ2-7	.	TGTGCCAGCAGCCCCCGGGGACAGGGTAACTACGAGCAGTACTTC	CASSPRGQGNYEQYF
.	TRBV5-1	TRBJ1-1	.	TGCGCCAGCAGCTTGGGTGCTTGGACTGGGCTATTGGGTACTGAAGCTTTCTTT	CASSLGAWTGLLGTEAFF
.	TRBV19	TRBJ1-6	.	TGTGCCAGTAGTATGTTCGTTTTCGACAGAGATAATTCACCCCTCCACTTT	CASSMFVFDRDNSPLHF
TRBD1	TRBV4-2	TRBJ2-5	once	TGTGCCAGCAGCCAGAGACCCGGACAGGGACTTGGGGAGACCCAGTACTTC	CASSQRPGQGLGETQYF
.	TRBV2	TRBJ2-6	.	TGTGCCAGCAGGGTAGACCCCGGGGCCAACGTCCTGACTTTC	CASRVDPGANVLTF
TRBD1	TRBV18	TRBJ1-5	.	TGTGCCAGCTCCCAGGGACAGGCGGTTCAGCCCCAGCATTTT	CASSQGQAVQPQHF
.	TRBV7-9	TRBJ1-2	once	TGTGCCAGCAGTCTGGACATCTATGGCTACACCTTC	CASSLDIYGYTF
.	TRBV3-1/TRBV3-2	TRBJ1-1	.	TGTGCCAGCAGCCAAGAGACCGGACAGAACACTGAAGCTTTCTTT	CASSQETGQNTEAFF
.	TRBV2	TRBJ2-7	.	TGTGCCAGCAGTGTTCTTTACGAGCAGTACTTC	CASSVLYEQYF
TRBD1	TRBV5-4	TRBJ2-6	.	TGTGCCAGCAGCTTGGATGGGCAGGGGGTTATCTCTGGGGCCAACGTCCTGACTTTC	CASSLDGQGVISGANVLTF
TRBD2	TRBV19	TRBJ2-1	.	TGTGCCAGTAGTATCCGGGGGGTCTCAGGCAATGAGCAGTTCTTC	CASSIRGVSGNEQFF
.	TRBV5-6	TRBJ2-3	once	TGTGCCAGCAGCCTCCCCGGGCAAGATACGCAGTATTTT	CASSLPGQDTQYF
.	TRBV5-1	TRBJ2-2	.	TGCGCCAGCAGTTTCCGGACAGATAAGAACACCGGGGAGCTGTTTTTT	CASSFRTDKNTGELFF
.	TRBV5-5	TRBJ2-7	.	TGTGCCAGCAGCTTGAGGTCGGGGAGCTCCTACGAGCAGTACTTC	CASSLRSGSSYEQYF
.	TRBV29-1	TRBJ2-7	.	TGCAGCGTGAGGGCCAGAGCCTACGAGCAGTACTTC	CSVRARAYEQYF
.	TRBV28	TRBJ1-1	.	TGTGCCAGCAGTTGGATGAACACTGAAGCTTTCTTT	CASSWMNTEAFF
TRBD1	TRBV3-1/TRBV3-2	TRBJ1-6	.	TGTGCCAGCAGCCAAGGGGCCGGGACAGGGGGAATTCATTCACCCCTCCACTTT	CASSQGAGTGGIHSPLHF
.	TRBV7-2	TRBJ2-7	.	TGTGCCAGCAGCTTAGTGCCCTACGAGCAGTACTTC	CASSLVPYEQYF
.	TRBV28	TRBJ1-4	.	TGTGCCAGCAGTTTAGTGACGCCCAGTAATGAAAAACTGTTTTTT	CASSLVTPSNEKLFF
.	TRBV10-3	TRBJ2-2	.	TGTGCCATCAGTGAGTCTTTCGGGGAGCTGTTTTTT	CAISESFGELFF
.	TRBV29-1	TRBJ2-2	.	TGCAGCGTTGAGGCAGGGTGGAACACCGGGGAGCTGTTTTTT	CSVEAGWNTGELFF
.	TRBV3-1/TRBV3-2	TRBJ1-1	.	TGTGCCAGCAGCCAAGATCTCGGAGGGTGGAACACTGAAGCTTTCTTT	CASSQDLGGWNTEAFF
.	TRBV14	TRBJ1-2	.	TGTGCCAGCAGCCAGCTGGTCTACGACTCCATGCAGGGCTACACCTTC	CASSQLVYDSMQGYTF
.	TRBV5-1	TRBJ2-1	.	TGCGCCAGCAGCTTTGGCAGGGAGCAGTTCTTC	CASSFGREQFF
.	TRBV10-2	TRBJ1-1	.	TGCGCCAGCACCCTCCGGGCCGGGGGCACTGAAGCTTTCTTT	CASTLRAGGTEAFF
TRBD2	TRBV18	TRBJ2-3	.	TGTGCCAGCTCACCAGGGACTAGGCAAGATACGCAGTATTTT	CASSPGTRQDTQYF
.	TRBV6-5	TRBJ2-3	once	TGTGCCAGCAGTACCTCAGGGGCCGCAGATACGCAGTATTTT	CASSTSGAADTQYF
.	TRBV4-1	TRBJ2-1	.	TGCGCCAGCAGCCAAGACCCCGGCGGGTCTCTCTACAATGAGCAGTTCTTC	CASSQDPGGSLYNEQFF
TRBD2	TRBV27	TRBJ2-1	.	TGTGCCAGCAGTGCCGGGACTAGCGGCGACAATGAGCAGTTCTTC	CASSAGTSGDNEQFF